The 22 T cell receptor beta chains reported below all come from one sample, sequenced in a study of blood T cell repertoires in COVID-19. Repertoires were generated with immunoSEQ multiplex PCR, while TCRdb's copy carries only in-frame clones and drops some. The table has roughly 30,000 clones, almost 90% seen once. Input material: peripheral blood. These receptors were collected from a man aged 55 to 70 with active COVID-19.

CDR3 in DNA: TGTGCCAGCAGCCAAGTCAGGGGGACCCAGTACTTC. This sequence encodes CASSQVRGTQYF. This chain links TRBV3-1 (or the pseudogene TRBV3-2) with TRBJ2-5, with D possibly TRBD1 on 6 matching bases. The CDR3 is made up of 12 amino acids. CDR1 is LGHDT and CDR2 is YNNKEL in the germline V gene (reference sequence). Trimming left V 1 base short and J 7 bases short, with 7 bases between.

There are a few counts of this clone. The rearrangement joins TRBV19 to TRBJ1-1; a possible D gene is TRBD1 (6 bases). CDR1 LNHDA and CDR2 SQIVND come from the germline V gene (reference sequence). V was pared by 8 bases and J by 0 bases, with 16 bases between. This CDR3 has 15 residues. This CDR3 reads CASGAGGIVNTEAFF. CDR3 bases: TGTGCCAGTGGGGCTGGGGGCATAGTGAACACTGAAGCTTTCTTT. The full variable domain, completed using reference TRBV19 and TRBJ1-1, is DGGITQSPKYLFRKEGQNVTLSCEQNLNHDAMYWYRQDPGQGLRLIYYSQIVNDFQKGDIAEGYSVSREKKESFPLTVTSAQKNPTAFYLCASGAGGIVNTEAFFGQGTRLTVV.

The chain joins TRBV5-5 to TRBJ2-7, with D tentatively TRBD2 (5 bases). The V end was cut by 4 bases, the J end by 6 bases, with 20 bases between. Per germline, CDR1 SGHKS and CDR2 YYEKEE (reference sequence). This CDR3 spans 15 amino acids. CDR3 DNA sequence: TGTGCCAGCAGCCCCGCCGCCTTTGTAGGGAGCGAGCAGTACTTC. This gives the protein CASSPAAFVGSEQYF.

The chain joins TRBV25-1 to TRBJ1-1; 8 nucleotides align to TRBD1. V shed 6 bases, J shed 4 bases, and the junction held 13 bases outside the gene matches. The CDR3 runs to 16 residues. From germline, CDR1 is MGHDK and CDR2 SYGVNS. The CDR3 coding sequence is TGTGCCAGCAGGACCTTCGACAGGGGTGCGGGCACTGAAGCTTTCTTT. It specifies CASRTFDRGAGTEAFF.

The J gene is TRBJ2-7, the V gene TRBV6-1; 9 bases fit TRBD1. The germline V gene encodes CDR1 MNHNS and CDR2 SASEGT. The V segment lost 3 bases and the J segment 7 bases; nucleotides outside the gene matches: 7. This CDR3 comprises 14 residues. DNA for the CDR3: TGTGCCAGCAGTGAGTACAGGGGGCAAAGAGAGCAGTACTTC. Its translation: CASSEYRGQREQYF.

In this sample, this clone turned up once. The J gene is TRBJ2-2, the V gene TRBV30; 8 positions match TRBD1. Trimming took 3 bases from V and 4 from J; bases not matched to a gene: 7. This CDR3 region has 15 residues. The germline CDR1 and CDR2 sequences are GTSNPN and SVGIG (reference sequence). The chain's CDR3 is CAWRDRGSSTGELFF. CDR3 bases: TGTGCCTGGAGAGACAGGGGTTCCAGCACCGGGGAGCTGTTTTTT.

V is TRBV29-1 and J is TRBJ1-5; 9 bases fit TRBD1. The length of the CDR3 is 13 residues. Germline lookup yields CDR1 SQVTM and CDR2 ANQGSEA. V was pared by 6 bases and J by 2 bases, with 2 bases of the junction left unmatched. Written as DNA, the CDR3 is TGCAGCGTGGGGACAGGGCGCAATCAGCCCCAGCATTTT. Translating it yields CSVGTGRNQPQHF.

The V call is TRBV15, the J call TRBJ2-3, with D possibly being TRBD2 (5 bases). The CDR3 totals 14 residues. Trimming shortened V by 5 bases and J by 5 bases, and 14 bases separated the two germline ends. Germline assignment: CDR1 LNHNV and CDR2 YYDKDF (reference sequence). The CDR3 bases are TGTGCCACCAGCTCCCCGAGAGGGAGAGATACGCAGTATTTT. Protein: CATSSPRGRDTQYF.

The CDR3 nucleotides are TGCGCCAGCAGCCAAGATATAGGGGGTGACACTGAAGCTTTCTTT. Its protein product is CASSQDIGGDTEAFF. The chain couples TRBV4-3 to TRBJ1-1, with D tentatively TRBD1 (6 bases). Germline CDR1 and CDR2: LGHNA and YSLEER. The CDR3 runs 15 residues. Trimming left V 0 bases short and J 3 bases short, with 11 bases between.

The V gene is TRBV11-2, the J gene TRBJ1-1; 9 bases are a match to TRBD1. CDR1 and CDR2 (germline): SGHAT, FQNNGV. V gave up 5 bases and J gave up 9 bases; unmatched junction bases: 7. This CDR3 spans 13 amino acids. DNA of the CDR3: TGTGCCAGCAGCCCAGACAGGGGGATTAAAGCTTTCTTT. Its protein product is CASSPDRGIKAFF.

The chain carries TRBV5-1 and TRBJ2-1; no definite D call. The CDR3 extends over 15 amino acids. Trimming removed 0 bases at V and 2 bases at J, with 9 bases between. The germline CDR1 and CDR2 sequences are SGHRS and YFSETQ. This CDR3 reads CASSLDSPAYNEQFF. The CDR3 nucleotides are TGCGCCAGCAGCTTGGATTCCCCGGCCTACAATGAGCAGTTCTTC.

The gene calls are TRBV4-1 and TRBJ2-1; TRBD1 matches 9 bases. This CDR3 is built from 16 residues. V dropped 8 bases and J dropped 0; count of bases not matched to a gene: 8. Germline-derived CDR1 and CDR2 are MGHRA and YSYEKL. The CDR3: CASGGQGLSSYNEQFF. For the CDR3, the DNA is TGCGCCAGCGGGGGACAGGGCTTGAGCTCCTACAATGAGCAGTTCTTC.

CDR3: CASSLLGTGNEKLFF. The DNA of the CDR3 is TGTGCCAGCAGTCTTCTAGGGACAGGGAATGAAAAACTGTTTTTT. The V gene is TRBV6-5, the J gene TRBJ1-4; 9 bases map to TRBD1. From germline, CDR1 is MNHEY and CDR2 SVGAGI. This CDR3 comprises 15 residues. Losses at the gene ends were 5 bases for V and 5 bases for J; bases not matched to a gene: 6.

This chain links TRBV13 with TRBJ1-2; TRBD1 matches 11 bases. The CDR3 has 16 amino acids. From germline, CDR1 is PRHDT and CDR2 FYEKMQ (reference sequence). The V gene end was trimmed by 2 bases and the J gene end by 4 bases; junction bases not matched to a gene: 6. The CDR3 region has the DNA TGTGCCAGCAGCTTAAAAGGGACAGGGGGGATCTATGGCTACACCTTC. As protein: CASSLKGTGGIYGYTF. Combining the CDR3 with reference TRBV13 and TRBJ1-2 gives the whole variable domain AAGVIQSPRHLIKEKRETATLKCYPIPRHDTVYWYQQGPGQDPQFLISFYEKMQSDKGSIPDRFSAQQFSDYHSELNMSSLELGDSALYFCASSLKGTGGIYGYTFGSGTRLTVV.

The chain joins TRBV29-1 to TRBJ1-1; TRBD1 matches 9 bases. This CDR3 contains 17 residues. V lost 3 bases, J lost 0 bases, and 11 bases stayed unmatched. Germline V CDR1 and CDR2: SQVTM, ANQGSEA. The CDR3 DNA sequence: TGCAGCGTTGAGGCGGGACAGGGAGGCGGCGTGAACACTGAAGCTTTCTTT. The encoded protein is CSVEAGQGGGVNTEAFF.

This clone was recorded only once. Other DNA variants within this sample encode the same CDR3. The chain has TRBV19 and TRBJ1-1, with D possibly being TRBD1 (6 bases). Between the trimmed V and J ends, which lost 3 bases and 4 bases, there was a span of 12 bases. CDR1 and CDR2 (germline): LNHDA, SQIVND (reference sequence). The CDR3 has 14 amino acids. Written as DNA, the CDR3 is TGTGCCAGTAGTATCGTAGGGGGTGGCACTGAAGCTTTCTTT. Protein: CASSIVGGGTEAFF.

The rearrangement uses TRBV6-6 and TRBJ1-2; perhaps TRBD1 as D (6 bases). Germline V gene lookup returns CDR1 MNHNY and CDR2 SVGAGI (reference sequence). V was clipped by 2 bases and J by 0 bases, with 13 bases between them. The CDR3 loop spans 16 amino acids. DNA of the CDR3: TGTGCCAGCAGTTACAGCGGGACACAACCTAACTATGGCTACACCTTC. The encoded protein is CASSYSGTQPNYGYTF.

This clone was counted once. This CDR3 is also generated by other DNA sequences in the sample. The chain joins TRBV9 to TRBJ1-5, with no clear D. This CDR3 contains 14 residues. The germline gives CDR1 SGDLS, CDR2 YYNGEE. V lost 0 bases to trimming and J lost 7 bases, with 11 bases between them. In DNA, the CDR3 is TGTGCCAGCAGCGTAGGGGAGACGGGGCAGCCCCAGCATTTT. Residues: CASSVGETGQPQHF.

V usage is TRBV11-3 and J usage is TRBJ2-5; 9 bases fit TRBD2. Germline CDR1 and CDR2: SGHNT and YENEEA. This CDR3 contains 15 residues. The J segment lost 5 bases and the V segment lost 3 bases, leaving 7 bases of the junction unmatched. The CDR3 here is CASSLLAGGLETQYF. The DNA for the CDR3 is TGTGCCAGCAGCTTGTTGGCGGGGGGGCTTGAGACCCAGTACTTC.

This clone has a single count. This chain connects TRBV20-1 to TRBJ1-3; no reliable D call. Germline CDR1 DFQATT, CDR2 SNEGSKA (reference sequence). This CDR3 spans 13 amino acids. V was clipped by 3 bases and J by 1 base, with 7 bases between them. CDR3 amino acids: CSASLRSGNTIYF. CDR3 nucleotides: TGCAGTGCTAGTCTCAGGTCTGGAAACACCATATATTTT.

The CDR3 DNA reads TGCGCCAGCAGCCAAGATCTAAGCGGGGGGGCAACCTACGAGCAGTACTTC. Translated: CASSQDLSGGATYEQYF. J is TRBJ2-7 and V is TRBV4-1; 10 bases map to TRBD2. J was trimmed by 2 bases and V by 0 bases; bases with no gene match: 7. Germline V gene sequence: CDR1 MGHRA, CDR2 YSYEKL. The CDR3 is 17 amino acids.

The genes are TRBV6-4 and TRBJ2-1; 8 nucleotides line up with TRBD2. The CDR3 is made up of 16 amino acids. Per germline, CDR1 MRHNA and CDR2 SNTAGT. V gave up 6 bases and J gave up 7 bases; unmatched junction bases: 14. The CDR3 region is CASSAAGTRFVNEQFF. Here the CDR3 DNA reads TGTGCCAGCAGCGCGGCCGGGACTAGGTTTGTGAATGAGCAGTTCTTC.